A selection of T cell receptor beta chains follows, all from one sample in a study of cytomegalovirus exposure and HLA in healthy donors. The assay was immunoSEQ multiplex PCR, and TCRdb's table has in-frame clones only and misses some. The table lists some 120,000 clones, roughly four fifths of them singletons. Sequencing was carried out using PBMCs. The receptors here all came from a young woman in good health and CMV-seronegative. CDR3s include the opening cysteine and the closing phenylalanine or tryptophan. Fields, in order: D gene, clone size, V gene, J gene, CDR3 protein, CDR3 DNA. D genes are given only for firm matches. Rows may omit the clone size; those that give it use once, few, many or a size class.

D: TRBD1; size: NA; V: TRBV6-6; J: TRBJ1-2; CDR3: CAGRQGANYGYTF; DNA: TGTGCCGGAAGACAGGGTGCTAACTATGGCTACACCTTC
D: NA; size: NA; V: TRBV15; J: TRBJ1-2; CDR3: CATSKEVQYPNYGYTF; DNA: TGTGCCACCAGCAAAGAAGTACAATACCCTAACTATGGCTACACCTTC
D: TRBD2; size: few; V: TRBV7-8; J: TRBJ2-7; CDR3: CASAPLAGGLEQYF; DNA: TGTGCCAGCGCGCCACTAGCGGGGGGGCTCGAGCAGTACTTC
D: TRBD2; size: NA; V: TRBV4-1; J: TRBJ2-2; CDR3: CASSQIRGGKIGELFF; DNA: TGCGCCAGCAGCCAAATCCGGGGGGGCAAGATCGGGGAGCTGTTTTTT
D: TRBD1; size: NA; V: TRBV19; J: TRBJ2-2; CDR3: CASSLDRATGELFF; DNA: TGTGCCAGTAGTCTTGACAGGGCCACCGGGGAGCTGTTTTTT
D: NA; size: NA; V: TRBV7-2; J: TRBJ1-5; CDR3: CASRSREGRQPQHF; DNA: TGTGCCAGCAGATCCCGGGAAGGGAGGCAGCCCCAGCATTTT
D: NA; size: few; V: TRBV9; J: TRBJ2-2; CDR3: CATNPGTGELFF; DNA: TGTGCCACTAATCCGGGCACCGGGGAGCTGTTTTTT
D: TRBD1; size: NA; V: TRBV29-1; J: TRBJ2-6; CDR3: CSSDRGGGANVLTF; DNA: TGCAGCTCAGACAGGGGAGGTGGGGCCAACGTCCTGACTTTC
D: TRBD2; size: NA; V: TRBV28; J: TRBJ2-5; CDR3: CASSARGLKKTQYF; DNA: TGTGCCAGCAGTGCCCGGGGACTAAAAAAGACCCAGTACTTC
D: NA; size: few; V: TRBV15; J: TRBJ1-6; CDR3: CATSRGQSSNSPLHF; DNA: TGTGCCACCAGCAGAGGACAGAGCTCAAATTCACCCCTCCACTTT
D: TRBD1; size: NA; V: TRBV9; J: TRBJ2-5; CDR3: CASSVGGGTRETQYF; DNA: TGTGCCAGCAGCGTAGGAGGGGGCACCCGGGAGACCCAGTACTTC
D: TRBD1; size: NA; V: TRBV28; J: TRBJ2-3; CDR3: CASSGQAYPRDTQYF; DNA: TGTGCCAGCTCGGGACAGGCATATCCCCGAGATACGCAGTATTTT
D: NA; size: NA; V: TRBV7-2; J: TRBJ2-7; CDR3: CASSLGLASYEQYF; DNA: TGTGCCAGCAGCTTAGGGCTAGCCTCCTACGAGCAGTACTTC
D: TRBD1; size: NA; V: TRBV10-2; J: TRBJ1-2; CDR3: CASSEAGTGPYGYTF; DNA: TGCGCCAGCAGTGAGGCCGGGACAGGGCCGTATGGCTACACCTTC
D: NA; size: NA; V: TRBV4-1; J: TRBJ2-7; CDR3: CASSPAVLGGYEQYF; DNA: TGCGCCAGCAGCCCGGCAGTACTTGGCGGCTACGAGCAGTACTTC
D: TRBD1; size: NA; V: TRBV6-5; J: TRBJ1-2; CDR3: CASSYTSRGLRGYTF; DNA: TGTGCCAGCAGTTACACCTCCAGGGGGCTCCGTGGCTACACCTTC
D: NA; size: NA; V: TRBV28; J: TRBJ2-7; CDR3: CASTPWEETYEQYF; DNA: TGTGCCAGCACCCCCTGGGAGGAGACCTACGAGCAGTACTTC
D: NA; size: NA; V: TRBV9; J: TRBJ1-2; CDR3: CASSVEADVRGNGYTF; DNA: TGTGCCAGCAGCGTAGAGGCCGACGTCAGGGGAAATGGCTACACCTTC
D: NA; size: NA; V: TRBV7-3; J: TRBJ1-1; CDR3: CASSLTGAGRARMNTEAFF; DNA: TGTGCCAGCAGCTTAACGGGGGCAGGGCGGGCCCGAATGAACACTGAAGCTTTCTTT
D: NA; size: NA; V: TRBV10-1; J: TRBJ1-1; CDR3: CASSEGLITEAFF; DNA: TGCGCCAGCTCTGAGGGACTGATCACTGAAGCTTTCTTT
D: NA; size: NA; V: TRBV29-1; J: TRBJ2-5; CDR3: CSVEEKETQYF; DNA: TGCAGCGTTGAGGAGAAAGAGACCCAGTACTTC
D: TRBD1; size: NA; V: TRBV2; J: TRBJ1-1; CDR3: CASSERVVDRVGTEAFF; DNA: TGTGCCAGCAGTGAAAGGGTGGTGGACAGGGTGGGCACTGAAGCTTTCTTT
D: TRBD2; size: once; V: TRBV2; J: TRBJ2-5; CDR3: CASTGGETQYF; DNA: TGTGCCAGCACCGGGGGGGAGACCCAGTACTTC
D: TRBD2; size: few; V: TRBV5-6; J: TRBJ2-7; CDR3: CASSLSGGGLDEQYF; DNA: TGTGCCAGCAGCTTGAGCGGGGGGGGTCTCGACGAGCAGTACTTC
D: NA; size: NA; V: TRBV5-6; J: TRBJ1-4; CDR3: CASSRRTATNEKLFF; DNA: TGTGCCAGCAGCCGTCGGACTGCAACTAATGAAAAACTGTTTTTT
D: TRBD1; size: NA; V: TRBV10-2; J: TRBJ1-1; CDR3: CASSEQGAGTEAFF; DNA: TGCGCCAGCAGTGAACAGGGGGCGGGCACTGAAGCTTTCTTT
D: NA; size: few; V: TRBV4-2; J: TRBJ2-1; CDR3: CASSQDTSAYNEQFF; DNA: TGTGCCAGCAGCCAAGATACCTCGGCCTACAATGAGCAGTTCTTC
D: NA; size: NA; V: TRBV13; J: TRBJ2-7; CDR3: CASSPPYDYEQYF; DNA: TGTGCCAGCAGCCCCCCCTACGACTACGAGCAGTACTTC
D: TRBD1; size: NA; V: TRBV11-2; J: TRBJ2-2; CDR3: CASSVAGGSTGELFF; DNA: TGTGCCAGCAGCGTAGCAGGGGGAAGCACCGGGGAGCTGTTTTTT
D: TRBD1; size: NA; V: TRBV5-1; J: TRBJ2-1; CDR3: CASSSPQTGGVAIEQFF; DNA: TGCGCCAGCAGCTCCCCTCAGACAGGGGGCGTAGCAATTGAGCAGTTCTTC
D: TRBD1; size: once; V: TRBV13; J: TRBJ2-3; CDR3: CASSLGLSGGPTDTQYF; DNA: TGTGCCAGCAGCTTAGGGTTGTCAGGGGGTCCCACAGATACGCAGTATTTT
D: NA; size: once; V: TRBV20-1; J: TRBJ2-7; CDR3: CSARAGEQYF; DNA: TGCAGTGCTAGGGCAGGCGAGCAGTACTTC
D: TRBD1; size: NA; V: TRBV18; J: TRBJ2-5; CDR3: CASSPKTGGLGTQYF; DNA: TGTGCCAGCTCACCGAAGACAGGGGGCTTGGGGACCCAGTACTTC
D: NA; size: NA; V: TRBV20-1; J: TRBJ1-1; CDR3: CSARVGEEAFF; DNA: TGCAGTGCTAGGGTCGGAGAGGAAGCTTTCTTT
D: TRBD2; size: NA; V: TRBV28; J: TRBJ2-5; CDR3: CASSLGLAGGETQYF; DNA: TGTGCCAGCAGCCTCGGGCTAGCGGGGGGAGAGACCCAGTACTTC
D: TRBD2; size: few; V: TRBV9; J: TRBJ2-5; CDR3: CASSVLGGAATETQYF; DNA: TGTGCCAGCAGCGTACTCGGGGGGGCCGCGACAGAGACCCAGTACTTC
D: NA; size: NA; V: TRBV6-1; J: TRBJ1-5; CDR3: CASSLDSYSNQPQHF; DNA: TGTGCCAGCAGTCTGGACAGTTATAGCAATCAGCCCCAGCATTTT
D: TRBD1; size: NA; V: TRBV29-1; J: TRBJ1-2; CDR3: CSVDSGQRDGSYGYTF; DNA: TGCAGCGTCGATTCGGGACAGAGGGATGGGTCCTATGGCTACACCTTC
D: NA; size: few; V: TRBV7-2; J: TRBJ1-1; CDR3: CASSRTTPGAGFF; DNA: TGTGCCAGCAGCCGGACAACACCCGGGGCGGGGTTCTTT
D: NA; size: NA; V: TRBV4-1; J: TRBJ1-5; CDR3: CASSPQGWQPQHF; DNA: TGCGCCAGCAGCCCTCAGGGGTGGCAGCCCCAGCATTTT
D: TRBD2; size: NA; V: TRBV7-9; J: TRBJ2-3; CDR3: CASSRGVSGGPDTQYF; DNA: TGTGCCAGCAGCCGAGGGGTAAGCGGGGGACCAGATACGCAGTATTTT
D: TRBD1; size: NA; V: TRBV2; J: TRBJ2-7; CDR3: CASSDGTGRSYEQYF; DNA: TGTGCCAGCAGTGACGGGACAGGACGCTCCTACGAGCAGTACTTC
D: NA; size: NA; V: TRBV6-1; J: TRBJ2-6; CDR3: CASTAGANVLTF; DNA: TGTGCCAGCACGGCTGGGGCCAACGTCCTGACTTTC
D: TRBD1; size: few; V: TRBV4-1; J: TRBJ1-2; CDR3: CASSQTRDRGGDGYTF; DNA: TGCGCCAGCAGCCAGACGAGGGACAGGGGTGGGGATGGCTACACCTTC
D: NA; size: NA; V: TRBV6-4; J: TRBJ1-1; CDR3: CASSVSGGVMNTEAFF; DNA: TGTGCCAGCAGTGTATCCGGAGGGGTCATGAACACTGAAGCTTTCTTT
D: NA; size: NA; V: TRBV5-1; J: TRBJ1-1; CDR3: CASSLAGDNRNTEAFF; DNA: TGCGCCAGCAGCTTGGCCGGGGACAATCGGAACACTGAAGCTTTCTTT
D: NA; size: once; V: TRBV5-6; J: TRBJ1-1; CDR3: CASSSRTQVDTEAFF; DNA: TGTGCCAGCAGCTCCCGCACCCAGGTTGACACTGAAGCTTTCTTT
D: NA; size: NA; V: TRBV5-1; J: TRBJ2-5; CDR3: CASARGGEKETQYF; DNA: TGCGCCAGCGCCAGAGGGGGAGAAAAAGAGACCCAGTACTTC
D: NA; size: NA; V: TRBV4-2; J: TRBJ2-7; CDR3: CASSQDSDSYYEQYF; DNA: TGTGCCAGCAGCCAAGATAGTGACAGCTACTACGAGCAGTACTTC